Reported below is one TCR beta chain. Antigen unknown. This sample is drawn from a study of vaccination effects on CD4 cells after COVID-19. Turning to the study itself: Samples were taken post-vaccine, and their median timing was 72 days after the second dose.

The CDR3 sequence is 15 residues long. The germline CDR1 and CDR2 sequences are LGHDT and YNNKEL (reference sequence). V lost 5 bases, J lost 4 bases, and 7 bases stayed unmatched. Antigen-specific CD4+ T cells were expanded with viral peptide pools in the ViraFEST assay before sequencing. Cultured cells yielded isolated CD4+ T cells after less than 11 days. Vaccine administered to participants consisted of two doses of either BNT162b2 or mRNA-1273. Using immunoSEQ multiplex PCR, the repertoire was profiled, and TCRdb retains in-frame clones only, with some absent. Here the sample spans roughly 16,000 clones, about 78% being singletons.

The receptor's source is a human donor who received a COVID-19 vaccine. The source was CD4+ T cells from PBMCs cultured with HCoV-NL63 spike peptides, collected after COVID-19 vaccination. The rearrangement uses TRBV3-1 (or the pseudogene TRBV3-2) and TRBJ2-3, with 9 bases fitting TRBD2. CDR3 sequence: CASSYGGGGSDTQYF. The CDR3 nucleotides read TGTGCCAGCAGCTACGGCGGGGGGGGCTCAGATACGCAGTATTTT.